This TCR beta chain is drawn from a study of T cells after yellow fever vaccination. CDR3 length equals 13 residues. Germline CDR1 and CDR2: ENHRY and SYGVKD. The ends were cut back, 0 bases at V and 4 bases at J, with 4 bases in the middle. TCRdb redid the calling of the 5' RACE reads with MiXCR, one entry per CDR3 protein. The repertoire has more than 450,000 distinct CDR3 sequences, just over 20% of them found once; the top ten carry approximately 15%. In its sample, this clonotype was seen a few times. This TCR came from a man aged 18-30 years who received the YFV17D yellow fever vaccine. The material sequenced was PBMCs, taken roughly 23 days after the first yellow fever vaccination. The chain combines TRBV10-3 with TRBJ1-5; no clear D. The CDR3: CAISESVNQPQHF. The DNA for the CDR3 is TGTGCCATCAGTGAGTCGGTTAATCAGCCCCAGCATTTT.